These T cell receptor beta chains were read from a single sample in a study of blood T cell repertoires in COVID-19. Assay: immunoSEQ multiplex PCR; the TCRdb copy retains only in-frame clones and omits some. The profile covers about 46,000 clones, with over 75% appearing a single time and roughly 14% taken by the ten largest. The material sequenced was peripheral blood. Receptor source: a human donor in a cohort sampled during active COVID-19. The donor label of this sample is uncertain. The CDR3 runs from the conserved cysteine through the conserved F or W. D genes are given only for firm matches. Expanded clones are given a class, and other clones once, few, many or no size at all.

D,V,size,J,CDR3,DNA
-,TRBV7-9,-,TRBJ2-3,CASSPLASDTQYF,TGTGCCAGCAGCCCCCTAGCGTCAGATACGCAGTATTTT
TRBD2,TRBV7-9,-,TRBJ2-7,CASSPLPGRGAGYEQYF,TGTGCCAGCAGCCCCCTGCCCGGGCGGGGGGCCGGGTACGAGCAGTACTTC
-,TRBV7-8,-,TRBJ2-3,CASSLVGRTSQTNTQYF,TGTGCCAGCAGCTTAGTAGGGCGTACTAGTCAGACAAATACGCAGTATTTT
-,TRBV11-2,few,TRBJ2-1,CASSPAGALRAEGRKQFF,TGTGCCAGCAGCCCCGCCGGGGCCCTTCGAGCGGAGGGTAGGAAGCAGTTCTTC
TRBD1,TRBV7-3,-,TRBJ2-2,CASSTGQGRVAGELFF,TGTGCCAGCAGCACCGGACAGGGAAGGGTGGCCGGGGAGCTGTTTTTT
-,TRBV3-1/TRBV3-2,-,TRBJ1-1,CASTPRENTEAFF,TGTGCCAGCACCCCCAGGGAGAACACTGAAGCTTTCTTT
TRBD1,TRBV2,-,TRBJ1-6,CASIWGQNPSPLHF,TGTGCCAGCATATGGGGACAGAATCCTTCACCCCTCCACTTT
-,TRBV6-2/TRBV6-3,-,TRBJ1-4,CASSPVDEKLFF,TGTGCCAGCAGTCCAGTCGATGAAAAACTGTTTTTT
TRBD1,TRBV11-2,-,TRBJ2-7,CASSLGGTGAYEQYF,TGTGCCAGCAGCTTAGGAGGGACAGGGGCCTACGAGCAGTACTTC
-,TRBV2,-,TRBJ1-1,CASSVDILNTEAFF,TGTGCCAGCAGTGTAGACATCCTGAACACTGAAGCTTTCTTT
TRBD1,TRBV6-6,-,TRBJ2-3,CASSPTGQLGTDTQYF,TGTGCCAGCAGCCCCACGGGACAGCTAGGCACAGATACGCAGTATTTT
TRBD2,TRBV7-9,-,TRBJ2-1,CASSQTAGGPNEQFF,TGTGCCAGCAGCCAAACAGCGGGGGGCCCCAATGAGCAGTTCTTC
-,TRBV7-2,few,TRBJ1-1,CASSLARWNTEAFF,TGTGCCAGCAGCTTAGCTCGGTGGAACACTGAAGCTTTCTTT
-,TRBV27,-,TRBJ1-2,CASRGVYGGDGNYGYTF,TGTGCCAGCAGAGGCGTTTATGGGGGGGATGGAAACTATGGCTACACCTTC
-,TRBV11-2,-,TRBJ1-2,CASSSWTDINYGYTF,TGTGCCAGCAGCTCCTGGACAGACATTAACTATGGCTACACCTTC
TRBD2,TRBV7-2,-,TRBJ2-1,CASSLGGGGPYNEQFF,TGTGCCAGCAGCTTAGGTGGCGGGGGGCCCTACAATGAGCAGTTCTTC
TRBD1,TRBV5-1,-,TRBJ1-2,CASSLGQGKDGYTF,TGCGCCAGCAGCTTGGGACAGGGGAAGGATGGCTACACCTTC
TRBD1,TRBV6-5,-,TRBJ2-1,CASSYGRGSNEQFF,TGTGCCAGCAGTTACGGCAGGGGGTCCAATGAGCAGTTCTTC
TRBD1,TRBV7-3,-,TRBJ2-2,CASSSTGTGTGELFF,TGTGCCAGCAGCTCCACCGGGACAGGTACCGGGGAGCTGTTTTTT
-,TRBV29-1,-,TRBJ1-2,CSVEDGRRRGYGYTF,TGCAGCGTTGAAGATGGTCGAAGGAGGGGCTATGGCTACACCTTC
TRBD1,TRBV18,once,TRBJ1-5,CASSPPGTGNRPQHF,TGTGCCAGCTCACCCCCCGGGACAGGTAATCGGCCCCAGCATTTT
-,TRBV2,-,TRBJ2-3,CASRDRLSSTDTQYF,TGTGCCAGCAGAGACAGACTCTCAAGCACAGATACGCAGTATTTT
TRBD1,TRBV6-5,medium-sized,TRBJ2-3,CASSSQGLGTDTQYF,TGTGCCAGCAGCTCACAGGGGTTGGGCACAGATACGCAGTATTTT
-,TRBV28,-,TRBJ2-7,CASSFSRDRYF,TGTGCCAGCAGTTTTTCCAGGGATCGGTACTTC
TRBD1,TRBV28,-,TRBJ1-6,CASSLDRDNSPLHF,TGTGCCAGCAGTTTAGACAGGGATAATTCACCCCTCCACTTT
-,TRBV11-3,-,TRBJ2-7,CASSQEAGSSYEQYF,TGTGCCAGCAGCCAGGAGGCGGGAAGCTCCTACGAGCAGTACTTC
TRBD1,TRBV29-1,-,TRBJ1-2,CSVVSAGGYGYTF,TGCAGCGTTGTGTCGGCAGGGGGCTATGGCTACACCTTC
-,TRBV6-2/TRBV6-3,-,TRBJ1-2,CASSYSVPNYGYTF,TGTGCCAGCAGTTACTCGGTCCCTAACTACGGCTACACCTTC
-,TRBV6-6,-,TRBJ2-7,CASTQSPASATYEQYF,TGTGCCAGCACACAGAGTCCGGCTAGCGCTACCTACGAGCAGTACTTC
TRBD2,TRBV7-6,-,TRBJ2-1,CASSRTSGGYNNEQFF,TGTGCCAGCAGTCGGACTAGCGGGGGGTACAACAATGAGCAGTTCTTC
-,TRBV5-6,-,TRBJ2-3,CASSLVGARAADTQYF,TGTGCCAGCAGCTTGGTGGGGGCGCGGGCCGCAGATACGCAGTATTTT
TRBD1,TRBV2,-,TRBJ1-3,CASSPGQWSGNTIYF,TGTGCCAGCAGTCCGGGACAGTGGTCTGGAAACACCATATATTTT
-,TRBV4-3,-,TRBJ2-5,CASSQDDAPGETQYF,TGCGCCAGCAGCCAAGATGACGCACCGGGGGAGACCCAGTACTTC
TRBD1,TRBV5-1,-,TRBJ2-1,CASSSQGDSRGEQFF,TGCGCCAGCAGCTCACAGGGGGATAGTCGAGGTGAGCAGTTCTTC
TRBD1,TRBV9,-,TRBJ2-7,CASSGGLGQGPPYEQYF,TGTGCCAGCAGCGGGGGATTAGGACAGGGACCCCCCTACGAGCAGTACTTC
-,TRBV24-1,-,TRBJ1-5,CATSDTTEDSNQPQHF,TGTGCCACCAGTGACACGACAGAAGATAGCAATCAGCCCCAGCATTTT
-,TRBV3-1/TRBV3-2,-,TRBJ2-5,CASSQAWGEETQYF,TGTGCCAGCAGCCAAGCTTGGGGAGAAGAGACCCAGTACTTC
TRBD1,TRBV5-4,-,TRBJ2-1,CASNSPGQGRNEQFF,TGTGCCAGCAACTCACCGGGACAGGGTCGCAATGAGCAGTTCTTC
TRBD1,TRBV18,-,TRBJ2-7,CASSAGTGGNYEQYF,TGTGCCAGCTCAGCCGGGACAGGGGGAAATTACGAGCAGTACTTC
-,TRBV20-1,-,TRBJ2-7,CSAGPYEQYF,TGCAGTGCGGGCCCCTACGAGCAGTACTTC
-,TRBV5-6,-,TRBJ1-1,CASSLQEINTEAFF,TGTGCCAGCAGCTTACAGGAGATTAACACTGAAGCTTTCTTT
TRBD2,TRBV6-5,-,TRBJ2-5,CASRRGGGQETQYF,TGTGCCAGCAGACGCGGGGGGGGCCAAGAGACCCAGTACTTC
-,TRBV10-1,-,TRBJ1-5,CASSESNARAINSNQPQHF,TGCGCCAGCAGTGAGTCGAATGCCAGGGCCATTAATAGCAATCAGCCCCAGCATTTT
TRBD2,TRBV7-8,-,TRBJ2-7,CASSPSLAGNNEQYF,TGTGCCAGCAGCCCCTCACTAGCGGGGAACAACGAGCAGTACTTC
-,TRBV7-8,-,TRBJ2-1,CASSLATSARSNEQFF,TGTGCCAGCAGCTTAGCCACATCGGCTAGGTCTAATGAGCAGTTCTTC
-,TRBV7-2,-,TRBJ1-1,CASSRPTAGAEAFF,TGTGCCAGCAGTCGACCGACAGCTGGGGCTGAAGCTTTCTTT
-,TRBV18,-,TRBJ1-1,CASSPPNLPGTEAFF,TGTGCCAGCTCACCGCCGAACTTACCGGGCACTGAAGCTTTCTTT
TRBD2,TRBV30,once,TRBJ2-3,CARKRLASTDTQYF,TGTGCCAGGAAAAGACTAGCGAGCACAGATACGCAGTATTTT
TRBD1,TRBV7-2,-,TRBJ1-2,CASSPGTALIF,TGTGCCAGCAGCCCCGGGACAGCCCTAATTTTC
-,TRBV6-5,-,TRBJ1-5,CASSYSFGAGNQPQHF,TGTGCCAGCAGTTACTCTTTTGGGGCGGGCAATCAGCCCCAGCATTTT
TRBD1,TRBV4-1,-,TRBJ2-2,CASSRKPGTDGTGELFF,TGCGCCAGCAGCCGCAAGCCAGGGACAGATGGCACCGGGGAGCTGTTTTTT
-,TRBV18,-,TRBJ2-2,CASSPWTGRGDTGELFF,TGTGCCAGCTCACCCTGGACAGGCCGCGGGGACACCGGGGAGCTGTTTTTT
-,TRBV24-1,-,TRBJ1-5,CATSDGQLSANQPQHF,TGTGCCACCAGTGATGGACAACTGTCGGCCAATCAGCCCCAGCATTTT